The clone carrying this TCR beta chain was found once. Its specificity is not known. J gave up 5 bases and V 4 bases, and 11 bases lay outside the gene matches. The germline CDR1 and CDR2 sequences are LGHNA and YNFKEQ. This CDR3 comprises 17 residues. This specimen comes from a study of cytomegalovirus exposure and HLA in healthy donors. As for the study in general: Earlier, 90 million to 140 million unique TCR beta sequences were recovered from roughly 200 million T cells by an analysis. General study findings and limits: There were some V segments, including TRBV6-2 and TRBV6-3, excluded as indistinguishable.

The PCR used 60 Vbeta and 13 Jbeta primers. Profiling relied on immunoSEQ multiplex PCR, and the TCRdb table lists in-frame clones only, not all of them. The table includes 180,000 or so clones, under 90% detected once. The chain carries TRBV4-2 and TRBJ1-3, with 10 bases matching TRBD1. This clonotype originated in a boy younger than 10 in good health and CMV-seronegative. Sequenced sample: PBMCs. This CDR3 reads CASSPSQGTGVRNTIYF. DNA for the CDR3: TGTGCCAGCAGCCCCTCTCAAGGGACAGGGGTAAGAAACACCATATATTTT.